Following are 20 T cell receptor beta chains from one sample sequenced in a study of T-cell memory formation after mild COVID-19. TCRdb called the 5' RACE reads again in MiXCR, with one record for every CDR3 protein. In the table there are 350,000 to 450,000 distinct CDR3 sequences, 24% of which are singletons. Sequenced input: PBMCs or a T cell subset sorted from them (not recorded which). The receptors shown here come from an adult woman who had mild COVID-19 (a few samples of this study predate the infection). Cell type and time point are not known.

The chain recombines TRBV6-5 with TRBJ2-5; TRBD2 matches 8 bases. The CDR3 runs 15 residues. Looked up from germline, CDR1 is MNHEY and CDR2 is SVGAGI. With V trimmed by 3 bases and J by 5 bases, 8 bases remained unmatched. CDR3 nucleotide sequence: TGTGCCAGCAGTTATTACGGGGGGGGGCAGGAGACCCAGTACTTC. Amino acid sequence: CASSYYGGGQETQYF.

This clonotype appeared a few times. The chain links TRBV29-1 to TRBJ1-1, with 8 bases that match TRBD1. The V gene end was trimmed by 7 bases and the J gene end by 4 bases; junction bases not matched to a gene: 5. The CDR3 spans 12 residues. Germline V gene data show CDR1 as SQVTM and CDR2 as ANQGSEA. In DNA, the CDR3 is TGCAGCGGAGGAACAGGGGGCACTGAAGCTTTCTTT. Amino acids: CSGGTGGTEAFF.

In its sample, this clonotype was seen a few times. This chain connects TRBV9 to TRBJ2-2, with D possibly matching TRBD1 (6 bases). The germline V and J ends were trimmed by 4 bases and 0 bases, with 16 bases remaining between them. This CDR3 spans 17 amino acids. CDR1 and CDR2 (germline): SGDLS, YYNGEE. The CDR3 is CASSPTGTPANTGELFF. The DNA of the CDR3 is TGTGCCAGCAGCCCGACAGGCACCCCCGCGAACACCGGGGAGCTGTTTTTT.

This clonotype has more than one count but fewer than ten. V and J are TRBV13 and TRBJ2-1, with a tentative D call TRBD1 (5 bases). Trimming removed 5 bases at V and 5 bases at J, with 13 bases between. Germline CDR1 and CDR2: PRHDT and FYEKMQ (reference sequence). The CDR3 consists of 14 residues. In nucleotides, the CDR3 is TGTGCCAGCAGCCCGCGACAGTGGGACAATGAGCAGTTCTTC. It yields the protein CASSPRQWDNEQFF.

This clonotype showed up just a few times. The CDR3 spells CATSSTPRIGYTF. In nucleotides, the CDR3 is TGTGCCACCAGCTCGACCCCGCGGATAGGCTACACCTTC. V gene TRBV15 combines with J gene TRBJ1-2; no clear D gene. Germline V gene data show CDR1 as LNHNV and CDR2 as YYDKDF (reference sequence). The CDR3 runs to 13 residues. V was trimmed by 5 bases and J by 8 bases, leaving 15 bases between them.

This clonotype was detected only a few times. This chain joins TRBV5-5 and TRBJ2-7, with D unclear. Germline V lookup: CDR1 SGHKS, CDR2 YYEKEE (reference sequence). The CDR3 length is 14 residues. The germline V and J ends were trimmed by 1 base and 0 bases, with 8 bases remaining between them. The CDR3 protein is CASSLPTGSYEQYF. The CDR3 DNA reads as TGTGCCAGCAGCTTGCCGACTGGCTCCTACGAGCAGTACTTC.

This clonotype was detected ten times or more. The CDR3 protein is CASSLRGRLVFDYNEQFF. For the CDR3, the DNA is TGTGCCAGCAGCTTAAGGGGGAGACTAGTTTTTGACTACAATGAGCAGTTCTTC. V is TRBV7-2 and J is TRBJ2-1; D assignment may be TRBD1 or TRBD2 (6 bases each). This CDR3 spans 18 amino acids. Germline CDR1 is SGHTA and CDR2 is FQGNSA. Trimming removed 2 bases at V and 3 bases at J, with 20 bases between.

This clonotype was seen a few times. The chain is built from TRBV18 and TRBJ2-1, with TRBD2 matching 14 bases. Germline lookup yields CDR1 KGHSH and CDR2 LQKENI. Trimming took 3 bases from V and 9 from J; bases not matched to a gene: 7. There are 16 residues in the CDR3. The CDR3 nucleotides read TGTGCCAGCTCACCCAGCGGACTAGCGGGGGGAAGTGAGCAGTTCTTC. It translates to CASSPSGLAGGSEQFF.

The chain has TRBV15 and TRBJ1-2; maybe TRBD1 (6 bases). The CDR3 is 14 amino acids. Germline loops: CDR1 LNHNV, CDR2 YYDKDF (reference sequence). V lost 1 base to trimming and J lost 7 bases, with 13 bases between them. The CDR3: CATSRARRGSGYTF. CDR3 sequence (DNA): TGTGCCACCAGCAGAGCCCGCAGGGGATCTGGCTACACCTTC.

The sample holds a few counts of this clonotype. CDR3 residues: CASSFGGQGETQYF. DNA of the CDR3: TGCGCCAGCAGCTTCGGGGGCCAAGGGGAGACCCAGTACTTC. V usage is TRBV5-1 and J usage is TRBJ2-5; TRBD1 or TRBD2 may be the D gene (6 bases each). This CDR3 region has 14 residues. Germline assignment: CDR1 SGHRS and CDR2 YFSETQ. With 2 bases removed from V and 5 bases from J, the gap between germline ends came to 13 bases.

This clonotype turned up a few times. The chain has TRBV12-3 or TRBV12-4 and TRBJ1-1, with TRBD1 matching over 8 bases. The trim removed 6 bases at V and 6 bases at J, leaving 6 bases unmatched. The CDR3 covers 13 residues. CDR3 region: CASRQGGTPEAFF. Here the CDR3 DNA reads TGTGCCAGCAGACAGGGGGGCACTCCTGAAGCTTTCTTT.

This clonotype was observed at least ten times. CDR3 loop: CASSFGDTEAFF. In nucleotides, the CDR3 is TGCGCCAGCAGCTTTGGGGACACTGAAGCTTTCTTT. This chain uses TRBV5-1 with TRBJ1-1; D gene ambiguous. Deletions cut 2 bases from V and 3 bases from J, with 5 bases between. This CDR3 comprises 12 residues. Germline CDR1 and CDR2: SGHRS and YFSETQ. The full variable domain, in which reference TRBV5-1 and TRBJ1-1 provide the parts outside the CDR3, is KAGVTQTPRYLIKTRGQQVTLSCSPISGHRSVSWYQQTPGQGLQFLFEYFSETQRNKGNFPGRFSGRQFSNSRSEMNVSTLELGDSALYLCASSFGDTEAFFGQGTRLTVV.

The chain combines TRBV7-9 with TRBJ2-5; 8 bases fit TRBD2. Germline-derived CDR1 and CDR2 are SEHNR and FQNEAQ (reference sequence). The CDR3 contains 14 residues. The V and J ends lost 0 bases and 4 bases, in that order; junction bases with no gene match: 1. The CDR3 sequence is CASSLAREGETQYF. Here the CDR3 DNA reads TGTGCCAGCAGCTTAGCCCGGGAGGGAGAGACCCAGTACTTC.

J is TRBJ2-3 and V is TRBV5-1; 13 positions match TRBD2. Trimming took 4 bases from V and 7 from J; bases not matched to a gene: 9. CDR1 and CDR2 from the germline V gene are SGHRS and YFSETQ. CDR3 length: 16 residues. The CDR3 DNA reads as TGCGCCAGCAGCCCCGACACTAGCGGGGGGGCCAATACGCAGTATTTT. Translated, it gives CASSPDTSGGANTQYF.

V is TRBV6-6 and J is TRBJ2-3, with D hard to call. Germline CDR1 reads MNHNY; CDR2 reads SVGAGI (reference sequence). The CDR3 extends over 13 amino acids. V was pared by 2 bases and J by 2 bases, with 5 bases between. The CDR3 DNA reads as TGTGCCAGCAGTTACCCAACCACAGATACGCAGTATTTT. Protein: CASSYPTTDTQYF.

This clonotype turned up a few times. The chain joins TRBV5-1 to TRBJ2-5; D may be TRBD1 (5 bases). There are 14 residues in the CDR3. CDR1 is SGHRS and CDR2 is YFSETQ in the germline V gene. Trimming stripped 0 bases from V and 5 bases from J, with 11 bases between. Here the CDR3 reads CASSLAQGRETQYF. As DNA, the CDR3 is TGCGCCAGCAGCTTGGCTCAGGGTCGGGAGACCCAGTACTTC. The full variable domain, in which reference TRBV5-1 and TRBJ2-5 provide the parts outside the CDR3, is KAGVTQTPRYLIKTRGQQVTLSCSPISGHRSVSWYQQTPGQGLQFLFEYFSETQRNKGNFPGRFSGRQFSNSRSEMNVSTLELGDSALYLCASSLAQGRETQYFGPGTRLLVL.

This clonotype was seen only a few times. The rearrangement uses TRBV5-1 and TRBJ2-7; perhaps TRBD1 as D (6 bases). The CDR3 totals 17 residues. Trimming stripped 0 bases from V and 2 bases from J, with 18 bases between. Germline assignment: CDR1 SGHRS and CDR2 YFSETQ. The CDR3 sequence is CASSLGFSGTLPYEQYF. The CDR3 DNA is TGCGCCAGCAGCTTGGGGTTCTCCGGGACATTACCCTACGAGCAGTACTTC.

This chain joins TRBV27 and TRBJ2-1; D is possibly TRBD1 (6 bases). Germline loops: CDR1 MNHEY, CDR2 SMNVEV (reference sequence). The CDR3 contains 13 residues. V was cut by 5 bases and J by 8 bases, with 13 bases left in between. CDR3 nucleotides: TGTGCCAGCAGTATCGGGACATTCGATGAGCAGTTCTTC. The encoded protein is CASSIGTFDEQFF.

This chain links TRBV20-1 with TRBJ2-1; D uncertain. The CDR3 is 17 amino acids. Trimming removed 0 bases from V and 4 bases from J, with 19 bases in between. In germline, CDR1 is DFQATT, CDR2 SNEGSKA (reference sequence). CDR3 sequence (DNA): TGCAGTGCTAGAGACAAGAACCAGGCATGGGTATACAATGAGCAGTTCTTC. Translation: CSARDKNQAWVYNEQFF.

This clonotype was seen many times. This sequence joins TRBV20-1 and TRBJ2-7; TRBD2 matches 11 bases. J was trimmed by 6 bases and V by 0 bases; bases with no gene match: 10. CDR3 length: 16 residues. The germline V gene has CDR1 DFQATT and CDR2 SNEGSKA (reference sequence). CDR3 protein: CSARDGTSGDFGEQYF. The CDR3 bases are TGCAGTGCTAGAGACGGGACTAGCGGTGACTTCGGCGAGCAGTACTTC.